This TCR beta chain was recorded in a study of T cell responses to AZD1222 COVID-19 vaccine. Points from the study as a whole: Among the donors, most were white British and more were female, and clonal diversity was possibly underestimated. In the spike-specific TCR repertoire, nearly half reportedly target unmutated variant regions. Repertoire samples came only from after the peak T cell response.

Sequencing was performed with immunoSEQ multiplex PCR; in TCRdb, only in-frame clones are kept and a portion is missing. This table has roughly 120,000 clones, roughly nine tenths appearing once. As to this clone: The target antigen is unknown.

The CDR3 runs 16 residues. The V end lost 4 bases, the J end lost 2 bases, and 17 bases lay between the germline ends. The germline CDR1 and CDR2 sequences are SGHDT and YYEEEE. The sequences come from peripheral blood, collected on day 0 of AZD1222 vaccination. V is TRBV5-6 and J is TRBJ2-3, with D possibly TRBD2 on 5 matching bases. This TCR derives from an adult in good health. The CDR3 reads CASSPGVARLTDTQYF. CDR3 DNA: TGTGCCAGCAGCCCTGGGGTAGCGCGACTCACAGATACGCAGTATTTT.